One sample yielded the 18 T cell receptor beta chains listed below, sequenced in a study of cytomegalovirus exposure and HLA in healthy donors. Produced via immunoSEQ multiplex PCR; TCRdb's table is partial and in-frame only. In the table there are 200,000 or so clones, 80% to 90% of which are singletons. The specimen was PBMCs. The receptors were gathered from a woman under 30 in good health and CMV-seronegative.

The V and J genes are TRBV30 and TRBJ2-1; TRBD2 matches 8 bases. The V gene end was trimmed by 0 bases and the J gene end by 6 bases; junction bases not matched to a gene: 7. CDR3 size: 15 residues. The V gene's germline CDR1 is GTSNPN and CDR2 SVGIG (reference sequence). The CDR3 region has the DNA TGTGCCTGGAGTGTACCAGCGGGAGTCTCCAATGAGCAGTTCTTC. This sequence encodes CAWSVPAGVSNEQFF. Full variable domain (rest looked up from reference TRBV30 and TRBJ2-1): SQTIHQWPATLVQPVGSPLSLECTVEGTSNPNLYWYRQAAGRGLQLLFYSVGIGQISSEVPQNLSASRPQDRQFILSSKKLLLSDSGFYLCAWSVPAGVSNEQFFGPGTRLTVL.

This clone showed up just a few times. The CDR3 DNA sequence: TGTGCCAGCAGCTTTAAGGGGGTGAACACTGAAGCTTTCTTT. Its protein product is CASSFKGVNTEAFF. The chain has TRBV5-4 and TRBJ1-1, with D perhaps TRBD1 (6 bases). The CDR3 loop spans 14 amino acids. Germline values: CDR1 SGHNT, CDR2 YYREEE (reference sequence). The V end lost 2 bases, the J end lost 0 bases, and 8 bases lay between the germline ends.

This sequence joins TRBV19 and TRBJ2-7; 7 nucleotides match TRBD1. The CDR3 contains 13 residues. V dropped 2 bases and J dropped 5; count of bases not matched to a gene: 3. Germline CDR1 and CDR2: LNHDA and SQIVND (reference sequence). Here the CDR3 DNA reads TGTGCCAGTAGTATACGGGACAGCCACGAGCAGTACTTC. Its translation: CASSIRDSHEQYF.

The chain is built from TRBV29-1 and TRBJ2-7; 9 bases agree with TRBD1. Germline CDR1 reads SQVTM; CDR2 reads ANQGSEA. V lost 7 bases and J lost 0; bases outside the gene matches: 19. The length of the CDR3 is 18 residues. Written as DNA, the CDR3 is TGCAGCGCCCTACCCTATCTTTCCCCGGGACAGGGCTCCTACGAGCAGTACTTC. This encodes CSALPYLSPGQGSYEQYF.

The table lists this clone with a few counts. The chain carries TRBV28 and TRBJ2-7; the D gene is possibly TRBD2 (6 bases). There are 14 residues in the CDR3. The germline V and J ends were trimmed by 6 bases and 3 bases, with 15 bases remaining between them. Germline-derived CDR1 and CDR2 are MDHEN and SYDVKM. The CDR3 nucleotides read TGTGCCAGCAGCCAACGGGGAGCGGGCTACGAGCAGTACTTC. It codes for CASSQRGAGYEQYF.

This clone has just one count. V usage is TRBV29-1 and J usage is TRBJ2-7; possible D gene TRBD1, 5 bases. V was pared by 6 bases and J by 0 bases, with 15 bases between. The CDR3 sequence is 14 residues long. Germline V gene sequence: CDR1 SQVTM, CDR2 ANQGSEA. CDR3 region: CSVLYRRSSYEQYF. The CDR3 DNA follows: TGCAGCGTACTATACAGGAGATCCTCCTACGAGCAGTACTTC.

The chain uses TRBV10-3 and TRBJ1-1; a weak D match, TRBD1 (6 bases). Trimming removed 6 bases from V and 1 base from J, with 15 bases in between. Germline assignment: CDR1 ENHRY and CDR2 SYGVKD. The CDR3 loop spans 15 amino acids. The CDR3 sequence is CAISLGGAWNTEAFF. The DNA for the CDR3 is TGTGCCATCAGCCTGGGGGGGGCTTGGAACACTGAAGCTTTCTTT.

The J gene is TRBJ2-6, the V gene TRBV4-3; the D gene is possibly TRBD1 (5 bases). Trimming took off 0 bases at V and 0 bases at J, with 6 bases between the two ends. The germline V gene has CDR1 LGHNA and CDR2 YSLEER. CDR3 length: 16 amino acids. DNA for the CDR3: TGCGCCAGCAGCCAAGATACAGGCTCTGGGGCCAACGTCCTGACTTTC. As protein: CASSQDTGSGANVLTF.

The rearrangement uses TRBV6-1 and TRBJ2-4; 7 bases map to TRBD1. Germline values: CDR1 MNHNS, CDR2 SASEGT. The V segment lost 2 bases and the J segment 10 bases; nucleotides outside the gene matches: 11. The length of the CDR3 is 15 residues. The DNA of the CDR3 is TGTGCCAGCAGTGAATCCGGGACAGACTTTAGGATTCAGTACTTC. This codes for CASSESGTDFRIQYF.

The rearrangement links TRBV19 to TRBJ2-7; D is perhaps TRBD2 (5 bases). The CDR3 totals 14 residues. Trimming left V 3 bases short and J 5 bases short, with 14 bases between. In germline, CDR1 is LNHDA, CDR2 SQIVND (reference sequence). The CDR3 coding sequence is TGTGCCAGTAGTATCTCTCTAGCCTTAGACGAGCAGTACTTC. This sequence encodes CASSISLALDEQYF.

The gene calls are TRBV15 and TRBJ2-7, with TRBD2 identical over 8 bases. The CDR3 totals 15 residues. Trimming took 8 bases from V and 4 from J; bases not matched to a gene: 13. Germline V gene data show CDR1 as LNHNV and CDR2 as YYDKDF (reference sequence). CDR3 in DNA: TGTGCCACCTCAAGGAGCGGGAGCTTGATGTACGAGCAGTACTTC. The encoded protein is CATSRSGSLMYEQYF.

The CDR3 sequence: CASSYGGSSTDTQYF. CDR3 DNA: TGTGCCAGCAGCTATGGAGGGAGTTCCACAGATACGCAGTATTTT. The J gene is TRBJ2-3, the V gene TRBV14; perhaps TRBD2 as D (6 bases). Germline lookup yields CDR1 SGHDN and CDR2 FVKESK. There are 15 residues in the CDR3. Trimming took 5 bases from V and 2 from J, leaving 14 bases between them.

This chain uses TRBV6-6 with TRBJ2-7; no definite D call. V was pared by 2 bases and J by 6 bases, with 17 bases between. The CDR3 spans 15 residues. Germline CDR1 and CDR2: MNHNY and SVGAGI (reference sequence). CDR3 nucleotides: TGTGCCAGCAGTTACGTGACCAACGAGGTGAGCGAGCAGTACTTC. Protein: CASSYVTNEVSEQYF.

The CDR3 DNA is TGTGCCAGCAGTTCCAACAGGAACCCCACAGGTTTAGATACGCAGTATTTT. Protein: CASSSNRNPTGLDTQYF. The chain carries TRBV28 and TRBJ2-3; D is possibly TRBD1 (5 bases). Germline loops: CDR1 MDHEN, CDR2 SYDVKM. The CDR3 contains 17 residues. V was cut by 4 bases and J by 5 bases, with 22 bases left in between.

The chain uses TRBV11-2 and TRBJ2-3; TRBD1 might be the D (5 bases). Germline lookup yields CDR1 SGHAT and CDR2 FQNNGV. Trimming shortened V by 0 bases and J by 3 bases, and 13 bases separated the two germline ends. CDR3 length equals 16 residues. CDR3 loop: CASSLDKWQGTDTQYF. The CDR3 DNA follows: TGTGCCAGCAGCTTAGATAAGTGGCAGGGAACAGATACGCAGTATTTT.

The rearrangement links TRBV9 to TRBJ2-7; 9 bases match TRBD2. The CDR3 has 15 residues. The germline gives CDR1 SGDLS, CDR2 YYNGEE. The V segment lost 0 bases and the J segment 3 bases; nucleotides outside the gene matches: 4. The DNA of the CDR3 is TGTGCCAGCAGCGTAGACGCTAGCGGGAACTACGAGCAGTACTTC. Translating gives CASSVDASGNYEQYF.

This clone was recorded only once. This chain uses TRBV5-8 with TRBJ1-2, with a tentative D call TRBD1 (6 bases). This CDR3 is built from 14 residues. The ends were cut back, 6 bases at V and 4 bases at J, with 16 bases in the middle. CDR1 is SGHTS and CDR2 is YDEGEE in the germline V gene. CDR3 loop: CASNPTGPPYGYTF. The CDR3 DNA reads as TGTGCCAGCAACCCTACAGGGCCACCCTATGGCTACACCTTC.

This clone occurred once. This chain connects TRBV28 to TRBJ1-2; unclear D gene. This CDR3 contains 13 residues. V lost 3 bases, J lost 4 bases, and 9 bases lay in between. Germline-derived CDR1 and CDR2 are MDHEN and SYDVKM. Here the CDR3 reads CASSLSTVYGYTF. In DNA form, the CDR3 reads TGTGCCAGCAGTTTGTCCACGGTCTATGGCTACACCTTC.